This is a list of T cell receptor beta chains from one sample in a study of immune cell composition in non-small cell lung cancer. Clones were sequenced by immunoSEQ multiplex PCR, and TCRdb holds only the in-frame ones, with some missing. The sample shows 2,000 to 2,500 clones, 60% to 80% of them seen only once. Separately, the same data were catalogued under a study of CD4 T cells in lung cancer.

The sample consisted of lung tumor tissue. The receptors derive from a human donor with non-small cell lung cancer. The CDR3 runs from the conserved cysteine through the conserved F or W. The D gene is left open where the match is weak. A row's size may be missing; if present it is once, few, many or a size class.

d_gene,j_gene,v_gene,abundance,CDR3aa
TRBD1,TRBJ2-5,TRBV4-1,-,CASSQAGTGLETQYF
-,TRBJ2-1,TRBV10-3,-,CAISFRGDEQFF
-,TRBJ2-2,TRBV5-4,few,CASTTGSTGELFF
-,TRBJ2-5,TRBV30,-,CAWRTGQLYQETQYF
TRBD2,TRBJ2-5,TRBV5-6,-,CASSRGLAGAGETQYF
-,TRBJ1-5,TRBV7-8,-,CASSLVSQNNQPQHF
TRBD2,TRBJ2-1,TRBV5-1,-,CASSLAASGIGYNEQFF
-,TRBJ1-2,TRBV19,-,CASSVTVSNYGYTF
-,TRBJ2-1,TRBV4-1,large,CASSQRRGVNEQFF
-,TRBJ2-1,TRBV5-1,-,CASSSPLPSASSYNEQFF
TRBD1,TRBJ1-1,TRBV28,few,CASSLGRGQMNTEAFF
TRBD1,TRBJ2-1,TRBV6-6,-,CASSRDSYNEQFF
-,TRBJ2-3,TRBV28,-,CASNPPDSPGTDTQYF
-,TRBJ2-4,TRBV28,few,CASSFLAAKNIQYF
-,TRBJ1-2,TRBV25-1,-,CASSEPGYYYGYTF
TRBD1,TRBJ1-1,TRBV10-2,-,CASSNRQGVTEAFF